Described below is a single T cell receptor beta chain sequence and its context. This entry is derived from a study of blood T cells in healthy people across ages. Sample-barcoded 5' priming and a J-beta primer mix drove a second PCR of roughly 6 to 12 cycles. Each CDR3 protein gets one entry after TCRdb re-called the 5' RACE reads with MiXCR. The sample lists roughly 700,000 distinct CDR3 sequences, 45% to 50% occurring once. This CDR3 comprises 14 residues. Germline V gene lookup returns CDR1 MDHEN and CDR2 SYDVKM. The V segment lost 7 bases and the J segment 1 base; nucleotides outside the gene matches: 2.

This TCR was recovered from a woman aged 55-69 years in good health. J is TRBJ2-7 and V is TRBV28, with 12 nucleotides matching TRBD2. The sample comprised blood. CDR3 loop: CASTLAGGSYEQYF. The DNA of the CDR3 is TGTGCCAGCACCCTAGCGGGAGGGTCCTACGAGCAGTACTTC.